What follows are 2 T cell receptor beta chains derived from one specimen sequenced in a study of radiation and T cells in renal cell carcinoma. Sequenced by immunoSEQ multiplex PCR; TCRdb stores in-frame clones only, minus some. The sample shows around 75,000 clones, roughly 82% of them seen only once. Regarding time point: blood 2 weeks post-SBRT. The treatment is: 15 Gy SBRT to primary tumor, nephrectomy 4 weeks later. The material sequenced was blood, taken from a patient whose treatment included radiotherapy and nephrectomy. The receptors stem from a man aged 55 to 70 with renal cell carcinoma.

This chain joins TRBV28 and TRBJ1-2; no firm D call. The CDR3 has 12 amino acids. In germline, CDR1 is MDHEN, CDR2 SYDVKM. Trimming stripped 2 bases from V and 3 bases from J, with 4 bases between. In DNA, the CDR3 is TGTGCCAGCAGTTTAGGAGACTATGGCTACACCTTC. This codes for CASSLGDYGYTF.

The CDR3 DNA follows: TGTGCCAGCAGCGGGGGGCGAGGCTATGGCTACACCTTC. Its protein is CASSGGRGYGYTF. The gene calls are TRBV28 and TRBJ1-2; possible D gene TRBD1, 6 bases. The CDR3 sequence is 13 residues long. In germline, CDR1 is MDHEN, CDR2 SYDVKM. V was pared by 6 bases and J by 4 bases, with 12 bases between.